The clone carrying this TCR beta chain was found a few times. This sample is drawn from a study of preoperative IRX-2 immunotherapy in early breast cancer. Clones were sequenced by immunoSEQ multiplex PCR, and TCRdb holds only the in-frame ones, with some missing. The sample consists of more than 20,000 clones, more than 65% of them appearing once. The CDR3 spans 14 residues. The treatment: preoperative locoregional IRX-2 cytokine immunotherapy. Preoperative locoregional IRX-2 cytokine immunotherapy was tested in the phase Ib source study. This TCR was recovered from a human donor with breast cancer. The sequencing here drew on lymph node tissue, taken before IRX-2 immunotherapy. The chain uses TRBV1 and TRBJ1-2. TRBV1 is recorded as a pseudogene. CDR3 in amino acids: CASSQVGGGYGYTF. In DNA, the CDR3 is TGCGCCAGCAGCCAAGTCGGGGGTGGCTATGGCTACACCTTC.